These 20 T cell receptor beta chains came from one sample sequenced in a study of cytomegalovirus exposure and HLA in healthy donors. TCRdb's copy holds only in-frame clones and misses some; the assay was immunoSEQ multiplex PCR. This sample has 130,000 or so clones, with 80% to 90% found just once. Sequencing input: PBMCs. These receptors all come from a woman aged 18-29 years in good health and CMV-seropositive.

The CDR3 DNA sequence: TGTGCCTGGATCCGTGCGGGGGGCGGCTACACCTTC. Protein sequence: CAWIRAGGGYTF. The chain uses TRBV30 and TRBJ1-2; weak D call: TRBD1 (6 bases). From germline, CDR1 is GTSNPN and CDR2 SVGIG (reference sequence). CDR3 length: 12 residues. Trimming cost V 4 bases and J 8 bases, with 14 bases left between them. Full variable domain (missing parts from reference TRBV30 and TRBJ1-2): SQTIHQWPATLVQPVGSPLSLECTVEGTSNPNLYWYRQAAGRGLQLLFYSVGIGQISSEVPQNLSASRPQDRQFILSSKKLLLSDSGFYLCAWIRAGGGYTFGSGTRLTVV.

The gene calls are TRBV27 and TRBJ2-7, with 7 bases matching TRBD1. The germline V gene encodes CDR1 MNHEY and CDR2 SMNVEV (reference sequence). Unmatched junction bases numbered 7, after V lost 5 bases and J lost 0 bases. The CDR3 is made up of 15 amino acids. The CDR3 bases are TGTGCCAGCAGTCCCCGACAGGGTCCCTCCTACGAGCAGTACTTC. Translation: CASSPRQGPSYEQYF.

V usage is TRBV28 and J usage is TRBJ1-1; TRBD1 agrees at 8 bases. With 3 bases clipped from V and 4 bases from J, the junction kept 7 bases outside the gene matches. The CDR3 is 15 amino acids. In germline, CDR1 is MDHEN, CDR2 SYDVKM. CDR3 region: CASSFSRTGSTEAFF. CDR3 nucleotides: TGTGCCAGCAGTTTCTCCCGGACAGGGAGCACTGAAGCTTTCTTT.

The CDR3, as DNA: TGTGCCACCAGCAAAGCTAGAATAGGGGCGCAGTATTTT. Translating it yields CATSKARIGAQYF. The rearrangement uses TRBV15 and TRBJ2-3; TRBD1 is a possible D gene (5 bases). Deletions cut 4 bases from V and 10 bases from J, with 15 bases between. In germline, CDR1 is LNHNV, CDR2 YYDKDF (reference sequence). The CDR3 totals 13 residues. The full variable domain, rest sourced from reference TRBV15 and TRBJ2-3, is DAMVIQNPRYQVTQFGKPVTLSCSQTLNHNVMYWYQQKSSQAPKLLFHYYDKDFNNEADTPDNFQSRRPNTSFCFLDIRSPGLGDTAMYLCATSKARIGAQYFGPGTRLTVL.

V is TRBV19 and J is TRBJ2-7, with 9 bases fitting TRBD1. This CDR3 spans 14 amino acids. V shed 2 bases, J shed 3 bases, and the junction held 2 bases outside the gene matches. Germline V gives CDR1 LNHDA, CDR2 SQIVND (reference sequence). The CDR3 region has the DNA TGTGCCAGTAGTATAAGGGACAGGGACTACGAGCAGTACTTC. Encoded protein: CASSIRDRDYEQYF.

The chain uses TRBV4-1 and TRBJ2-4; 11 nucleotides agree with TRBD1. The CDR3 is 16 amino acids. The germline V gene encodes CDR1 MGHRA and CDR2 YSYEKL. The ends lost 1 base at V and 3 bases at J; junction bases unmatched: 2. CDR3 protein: CASSQVGTGGKNIQYF. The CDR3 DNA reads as TGCGCCAGCAGCCAAGTCGGGACAGGGGGCAAAAACATTCAGTACTTC.

This CDR3 is CASSPTHSGNTIYF. In nucleotides, the CDR3 is TGTGCCAGCAGCCCGACACATTCTGGAAACACCATATATTTT. The genes are TRBV5-5 and TRBJ1-3; D not resolved. Germline CDR1 reads SGHKS; CDR2 reads YYEKEE (reference sequence). Trimming took 4 bases from V and 1 from J, leaving 9 bases between them. This CDR3 comprises 14 residues.

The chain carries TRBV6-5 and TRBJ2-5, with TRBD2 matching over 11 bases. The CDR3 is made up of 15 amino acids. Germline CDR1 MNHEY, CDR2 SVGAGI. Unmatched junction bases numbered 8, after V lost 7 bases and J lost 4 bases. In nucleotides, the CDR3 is TGTGCCAGCACCCGGTTAGCGGGGGGGCCAGAGACCCAGTACTTC. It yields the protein CASTRLAGGPETQYF.

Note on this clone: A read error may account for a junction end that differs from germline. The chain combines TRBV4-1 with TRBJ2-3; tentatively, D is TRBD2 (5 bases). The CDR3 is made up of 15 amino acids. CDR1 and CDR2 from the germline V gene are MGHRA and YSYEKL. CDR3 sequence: CASSQDTLGTDTQYF. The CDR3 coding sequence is TGCGCCAGCAGTCAAGATACACTAGGTACAGATACGCAGTATTTT.

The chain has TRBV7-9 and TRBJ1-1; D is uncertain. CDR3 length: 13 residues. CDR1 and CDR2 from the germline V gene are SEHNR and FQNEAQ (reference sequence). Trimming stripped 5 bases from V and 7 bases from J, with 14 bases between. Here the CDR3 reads CASSPPIGSEAFF. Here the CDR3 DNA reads TGTGCCAGCAGCCCTCCGATTGGGAGTGAAGCTTTCTTT.

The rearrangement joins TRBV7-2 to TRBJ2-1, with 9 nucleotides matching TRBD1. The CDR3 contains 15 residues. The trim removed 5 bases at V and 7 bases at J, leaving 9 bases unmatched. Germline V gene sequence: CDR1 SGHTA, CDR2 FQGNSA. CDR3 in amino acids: CASSIYRGRDNEQFF. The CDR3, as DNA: TGTGCCAGCAGCATATACAGGGGGCGCGATAATGAGCAGTTCTTC.

The CDR3 reads CASSFVREAGELFF. In DNA form, the CDR3 reads TGTGCCAGCAGCTTCGTTAGGGAGGCCGGGGAGCTGTTTTTT. V is TRBV7-2 and J is TRBJ2-2; possible D gene TRBD2, 6 bases. V shed 3 bases and J shed 6 bases, with 11 bases lying between them. The CDR3 totals 14 residues. The germline V gene has CDR1 SGHTA and CDR2 FQGNSA.

This CDR3 reads CASSITNRVGYTF. DNA of the CDR3: TGTGCCAGTAGTATCACCAACAGGGTTGGCTACACCTTC. The V gene is TRBV19, the J gene TRBJ1-2, with D perhaps TRBD1 (6 bases). CDR1 is LNHDA and CDR2 is SQIVND in the germline V gene (reference sequence). V was cut by 3 bases and J by 7 bases, with 12 bases left in between. The CDR3 is 13 residues long.

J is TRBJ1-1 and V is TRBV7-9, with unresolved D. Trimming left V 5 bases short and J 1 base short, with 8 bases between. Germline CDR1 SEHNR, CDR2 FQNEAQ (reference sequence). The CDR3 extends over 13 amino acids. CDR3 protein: CASSLQENTEAFF. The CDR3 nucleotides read TGTGCCAGCAGCCTTCAGGAGAACACTGAAGCTTTCTTT.

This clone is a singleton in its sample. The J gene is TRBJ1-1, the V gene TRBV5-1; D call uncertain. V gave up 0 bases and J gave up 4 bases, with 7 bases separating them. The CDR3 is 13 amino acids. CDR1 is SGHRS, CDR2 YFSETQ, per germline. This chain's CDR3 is CASSLGGSTEAFF. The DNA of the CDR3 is TGCGCCAGCAGCTTGGGCGGCAGCACTGAAGCTTTCTTT.

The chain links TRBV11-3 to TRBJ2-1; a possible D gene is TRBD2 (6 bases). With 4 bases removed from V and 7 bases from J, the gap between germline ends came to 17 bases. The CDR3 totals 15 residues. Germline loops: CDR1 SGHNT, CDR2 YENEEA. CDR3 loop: CASSSDGRGWNEQFF. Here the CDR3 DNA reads TGTGCCAGCAGCTCAGATGGCCGGGGGTGGAATGAGCAGTTCTTC. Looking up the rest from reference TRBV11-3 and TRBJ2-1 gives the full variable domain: EAGVVQSPRYKIIEKKQPVAFWCNPISGHNTLYWYLQNLGQGPELLIRYENEEAVDDSQLPKDRFSAERLKGVDSTLKIQPAELGDSAVYLCASSSDGRGWNEQFFGPGTRLTVL.

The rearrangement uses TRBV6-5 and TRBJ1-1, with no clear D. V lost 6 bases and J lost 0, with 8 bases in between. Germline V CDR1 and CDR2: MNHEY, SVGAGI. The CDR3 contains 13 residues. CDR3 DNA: TGTGCCAGCAGGGTCAACTTGAACACTGAAGCTTTCTTT. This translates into CASRVNLNTEAFF.

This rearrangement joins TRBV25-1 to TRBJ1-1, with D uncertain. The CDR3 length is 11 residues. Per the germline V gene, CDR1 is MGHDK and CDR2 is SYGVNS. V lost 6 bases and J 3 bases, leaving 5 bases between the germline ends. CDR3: CASSPDTEAFF. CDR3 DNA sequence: TGTGCCAGCAGCCCGGACACTGAAGCTTTCTTT.

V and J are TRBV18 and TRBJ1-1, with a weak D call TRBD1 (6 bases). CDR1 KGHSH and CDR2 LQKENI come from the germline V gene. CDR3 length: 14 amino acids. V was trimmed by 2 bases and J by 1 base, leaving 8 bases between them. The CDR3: CASSPTQGNTEAFF. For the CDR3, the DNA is TGTGCCAGCTCACCAACACAGGGGAACACTGAAGCTTTCTTT.

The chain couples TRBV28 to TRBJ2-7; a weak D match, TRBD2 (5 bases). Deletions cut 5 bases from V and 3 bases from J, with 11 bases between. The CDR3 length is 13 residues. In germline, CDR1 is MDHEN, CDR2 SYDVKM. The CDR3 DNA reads TGTGCCAGCAGTGTAACCGGGAACTACGAGCAGTACTTC. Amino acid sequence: CASSVTGNYEQYF. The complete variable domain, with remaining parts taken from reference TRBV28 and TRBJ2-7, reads DVKVTQSSRYLVKRTGEKVFLECVQDMDHENMFWYRQDPGLGLRLIYFSYDVKMKEKGDIPEGYSVSREKKERFSLILESASTNQTSMYLCASSVTGNYEQYFGPGTRLTVT.